The entry below describes one T cell receptor (beta chain). This entry belongs to a study of blood T cell repertoires in COVID-19. Germline V CDR1 and CDR2: MNHEY, SVGEGT. This CDR3 has 14 residues. The ends were cut back, 4 bases at V and 9 bases at J, with 16 bases in the middle. Sequencing used immunoSEQ multiplex PCR; TCRdb keeps in-frame clones, though not all of them. Of tens of thousands of clones in the sample, around four fifths are singletons; the top ten hold approximately 8.8%. The V and J genes are TRBV6-2 or TRBV6-3 and TRBJ2-1; TRBD2 might be the D (5 bases). Sequenced material: peripheral blood. The TCR sequence derives from a human donor in a cohort sampled during active COVID-19. This chain's CDR3 is CASSSPGLGSEQFF. CDR3 DNA: TGTGCCAGCAGTTCGCCCGGACTTGGGAGTGAGCAGTTCTTC.